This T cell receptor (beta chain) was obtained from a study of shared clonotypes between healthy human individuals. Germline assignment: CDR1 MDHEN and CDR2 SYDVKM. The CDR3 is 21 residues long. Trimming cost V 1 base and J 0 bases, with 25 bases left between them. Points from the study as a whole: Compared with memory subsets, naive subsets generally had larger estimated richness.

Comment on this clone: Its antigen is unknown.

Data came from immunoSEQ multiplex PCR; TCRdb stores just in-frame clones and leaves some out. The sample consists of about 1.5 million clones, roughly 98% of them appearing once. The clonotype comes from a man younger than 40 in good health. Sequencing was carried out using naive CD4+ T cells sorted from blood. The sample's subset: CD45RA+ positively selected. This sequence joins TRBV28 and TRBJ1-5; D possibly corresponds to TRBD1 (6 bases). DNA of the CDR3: TGTGCCAGCAGTTTATCCTTTTGGGCCAAGACAGGATTTTATAGCAATCAGCCCCAGCATTTT. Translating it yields CASSLSFWAKTGFYSNQPQHF.